This TCR beta chain was identified during a study of blood T cell repertoires in COVID-19 (TCRdb year 2020). Some background on the complete study: Collaborator samples came from the United States, Italy and Spain and covered acute and convalescent phases of COVID-19. The prospective study material was composed of cDNA or gDNA derived from T cells, B-cell-depleted T cells, or PBMCs. Deeply sampled blood TCRbeta repertoires from subjects exposed to, actively infected with, or recovered from COVID-19 were included in the dataset. A freely available public database, intended as a resource for researchers studying the immune response to SARS-CoV-2, is where the repertoires were released. The samples were drawn from the first 160 participants of the ongoing ImmuneRACE study and from roughly 1,300 subjects provided by 6 global collaborators. Sample metadata almost always included a de-identified subject ID, COVID-19 status, age in years and sex. Where HLA class I and class II types were available, the types were taken from metadata supplied by the sample provider, not from assay-based typing. What the research found in general, with its limitations: Clinical and demographic metadata were provided uncurated, with the amount varying by source and participant.

TCRbeta CDR3 regions were amplified from genomic DNA by means of the immunoSEQ Assay, a bias-controlled multiplex PCR. Per the source publication's procedure: Nucleated cell counts per sample were estimated from amplification of reference gene primers within the assay. Sequence reads were collapsed and filtered to measure the absolute abundance of every unique TCRbeta CDR3 rearrangement. For each sample, productive Simpson clonality was calculated as the square root of Simpson's diversity index over productive rearrangements. TCRdb carries this immuneACCESS record with in-frame sequences only. Its versions omit some clonotypes, under half of them owing to an unresolved V gene in the studies checked, with the rest unexplained. V and J calls and clone size are those listed in that table; D and trimming were worked out from the DNA. The table for this sample lists about 95,000 clones; 75% to 85% of them were counted only once. Approximately 4.6% of the sample is in the top ten clones.

One collaborating source in Seattle enrolled patients while the patients were actively infected and followed the patients over time throughout the course of disease. The collaborating institutions used their own protocols to collect whole blood in K2EDTA tubes. For TCRbeta analysis, collaborators shipped samples as frozen whole blood, isolated PBMCs, or DNA extracted from either of those sample types. Notes on this clone: No antigen is known for it. It has no much larger one-base neighbor in the sample; base qualities were not kept.

This TCR was recovered from a man at least 80 years old with COVID-19, enrolled during active disease. Sequenced: peripheral blood.

DNA sequence: TGTGCCAGCAGCTTAAAGACTAGCGGGAGCCCCCGGGGACTGTTTTTT. It translates as CASSLKTSGSPRGLFF. This chain joins TRBV9 to TRBJ2-2, with 12 bases in between that match TRBD2. From the cysteine through the phenylalanine, the CDR3 covers 16 amino acids. Only the CDR3 portion is preserved as DNA: 48 bases, with reading frame beginning at the first base. Clipping removes 4 bases from V and 14 bases from J, with 15 as the unmatched junction base count. Via the germline V gene, CDR1 is SGDLS and CDR2 YYNGEE.